This entry lists 15 T cell receptor beta chains sequenced from one sample in a study of blood T cells in healthy people across ages. Sample-barcoded 5' priming and a J-beta primer mix drove a second PCR of roughly 6 to 12 cycles. TCRdb independently ran MiXCR on the 5' RACE reads; one entry per CDR3 protein. Of around 1,600,000 distinct CDR3 sequences in the sample, around 40% were seen once. Sequenced material: blood. These receptors originate from a woman aged 18 to 35 in good health.

The chain uses TRBV11-3 and TRBJ2-3, with 8 bases matching TRBD1. CDR1 and CDR2 from the germline V gene are SGHNT and YENEEA. The CDR3 has 16 amino acids. V lost 5 bases and J lost 2; bases outside the gene matches: 9. CDR3 in amino acids: CASSPGQARDTDTQYF. The DNA for the CDR3 is TGTGCCAGCAGCCCGGGACAGGCCCGGGACACAGATACGCAGTATTTT.

V is TRBV6-2 or TRBV6-3 and J is TRBJ2-1, with 7 nucleotides matching TRBD2. The CDR3 has 17 amino acids. After removal of 6 bases from V and 0 bases from J, the junction contained 11 bases not matched to a gene. From germline, CDR1 is MNHEY and CDR2 SVGEGT. The DNA of the CDR3 is TGTGCCAGCAGAACACTAGCGCGGGATAGCTCCTACAATGAGCAGTTCTTC. Its translation is CASRTLARDSSYNEQFF.

The rearrangement uses TRBV4-1 and TRBJ2-3; 9 bases line up with TRBD2. J was trimmed by 0 bases and V by 1 base; bases with no gene match: 8. The germline V gene encodes CDR1 MGHRA and CDR2 YSYEKL. This CDR3 contains 18 residues. CDR3 region: CASSQAVSGGLSTDTQYF. CDR3 bases: TGCGCCAGCAGCCAAGCGGTTAGCGGGGGCCTTAGCACAGATACGCAGTATTTT.

The rearrangement joins TRBV7-9 to TRBJ2-7, with no clear D. Trimming removed 5 bases from V and 0 bases from J, with 11 bases in between. Germline-derived CDR1 and CDR2 are SEHNR and FQNEAQ (reference sequence). The CDR3 consists of 14 residues. CDR3 residues: CASSTSLNSYEQYF. CDR3 nucleotide sequence: TGTGCCAGCAGCACCAGCCTTAACTCCTACGAGCAGTACTTC.

This clonotype showed up just once. V is TRBV29-1 and J is TRBJ2-5, with TRBD1 as a possible D gene (6 bases). With 5 bases removed from V and 5 bases from J, the gap between germline ends came to 12 bases. The germline V gene has CDR1 SQVTM and CDR2 ANQGSEA. The CDR3 is 12 amino acids. CDR3 region: CSVSGAVETQYF. In nucleotides, the CDR3 is TGCAGCGTTTCAGGGGCGGTGGAGACCCAGTACTTC.

The J gene is TRBJ1-5, the V gene TRBV7-2; no definite D call. This CDR3 spans 13 amino acids. Germline V gene sequence: CDR1 SGHTA, CDR2 FQGNSA. With 5 bases removed from V and 5 bases from J, the gap between germline ends came to 10 bases. DNA for the CDR3: TGTGCCAGCAGCCCGCGCAGAGATCAGCCCCAGCATTTT. It translates to CASSPRRDQPQHF.

This clonotype has just a few counts. The V call is TRBV10-3, the J call TRBJ1-3; D uncertain. This CDR3 contains 14 residues. Trimming left V 6 bases short and J 1 base short, with 10 bases between. From germline, CDR1 is ENHRY and CDR2 SYGVKD. CDR3 DNA: TGTGCCATCAGCGCGGACTATTCTGGAAACACCATATATTTT. Its protein is CAISADYSGNTIYF.

The V call is TRBV9, the J call TRBJ2-1; D is undetermined. Germline values: CDR1 SGDLS, CDR2 YYNGEE. V was pared by 0 bases and J by 3 bases, with 7 bases between. The CDR3 loop spans 14 amino acids. The CDR3 sequence is CASSVEASYNEQFF. CDR3 DNA: TGTGCCAGCAGCGTAGAGGCCAGCTACAATGAGCAGTTCTTC.

This chain joins TRBV4-1 and TRBJ2-2, with a weak D call TRBD2 (5 bases). CDR1 and CDR2 from the germline V gene are MGHRA and YSYEKL. The CDR3 runs to 17 residues. V lost 0 bases and J 8 bases, leaving 19 bases between the germline ends. CDR3 DNA: TGCGCCAGCAGCCAAGAGAGGACTCCCTCCGTTGGTGGGGAGCTGTTTTTT. Translating it yields CASSQERTPSVGGELFF.

In DNA form, the CDR3 reads TGTGCCAGCAGCTTCCTGACAGGGGGCGCCTACAATGAGCAGTTCTTC. Translated: CASSFLTGGAYNEQFF. This chain links TRBV11-2 with TRBJ2-1, with 10 bases that match TRBD1. The length of the CDR3 is 16 residues. Per germline, CDR1 SGHAT and CDR2 FQNNGV. J was trimmed by 2 bases and V by 3 bases; bases with no gene match: 4.

V is TRBV19 and J is TRBJ1-5, with a weak D call TRBD1 (5 bases). Germline V gene sequence: CDR1 LNHDA, CDR2 SQIVND (reference sequence). CDR3 length: 14 residues. Trimming cost V 8 bases and J 7 bases, with 18 bases left between them. The CDR3 nucleotides are TGTGCCAGTGCAAAACAGGCCTTTCCGCAGCCCCAGCATTTT. It translates to CASAKQAFPQPQHF.

The V gene is TRBV6-2 or TRBV6-3, the J gene TRBJ2-5, with D possibly being TRBD1 or TRBD2 (5 bases each). Germline V CDR1 and CDR2: MNHEY, SVGEGT. V shed 0 bases and J shed 11 bases, with 25 bases lying between them. The CDR3 sequence is 17 residues long. This chain's CDR3 is CASSYSTIQEDYNEQYF. In DNA form, the CDR3 reads TGTGCCAGCAGTTACTCCACCATACAGGAAGACTACAATGAGCAGTACTTC.

V usage is TRBV6-6 and J usage is TRBJ1-2, with D perhaps TRBD1 (5 bases). Germline values: CDR1 MNHNY, CDR2 SVGAGI (reference sequence). The V gene lost 2 bases and the J gene lost 5 bases, with 12 bases spanning the gap. The CDR3 covers 14 residues. Here the CDR3 reads CASSYRGSRYGYTF. CDR3 sequence (DNA): TGTGCCAGCAGTTACAGGGGCTCGAGGTATGGCTACACCTTC.

This clonotype was seen a single time. This chain joins TRBV11-2 and TRBJ2-2; 7 nucleotides line up with TRBD2. The CDR3 contains 16 residues. V shed 5 bases and J 6 bases; nucleotides not matched to a gene: 12. Germline CDR1 reads SGHAT; CDR2 reads FQNNGV. The CDR3 reads CASSKPGGRIPGELFF. DNA of the CDR3: TGTGCCAGCAGCAAACCGGGGGGAAGGATACCCGGGGAGCTGTTTTTT.

A few counts support this clonotype. The rearrangement links TRBV11-2 to TRBJ2-2, with TRBD1 matching over 7 bases. Germline assignment: CDR1 SGHAT and CDR2 FQNNGV. The CDR3 runs 14 residues. V lost 5 bases and J lost 7; bases outside the gene matches: 7. CDR3 residues: CASSQQGLGGELFF. CDR3 coding DNA: TGTGCCAGCAGCCAACAGGGGCTGGGCGGGGAGCTGTTTTTT.